These 6 T cell receptor beta chains were sequenced from one sample in a study of glioma-infiltrating T cells. TCR alpha and beta CDR3 regions were amplified from RNA using iRepertoire nested multiplex PCR. TCRdb ran MiXCR on the multiplex PCR reads and lists one entry per CDR3 protein. This sample has 150,000 to 200,000 distinct CDR3 sequences, with more than 35% found just once. Specimen: glioma tissue, nonneoplastic brain tissue, or PBMCs (not recorded which). The receptors derive from a human donor with low-grade glioma or glioblastoma, undergoing nonglioma brain surgery, or in good health (not recorded which).

V gene TRBV20-1 combines with J gene TRBJ2-3, with D possibly matching TRBD2 (5 bases). This CDR3 spans 15 amino acids. Trimming removed 3 bases from V and 4 bases from J, with 17 bases in between. Germline CDR1 DFQATT, CDR2 SNEGSKA (reference sequence). CDR3 in amino acids: CSASPRLSPPDTQYF. The CDR3 bases are TGCAGTGCTAGCCCAAGACTATCCCCTCCAGATACGCAGTATTTT.

To note about this clonotype: Given a much more abundant clone one base away, this may be a read error. The rearrangement joins TRBV20-1 to TRBJ2-3; 8 nucleotides match TRBD2. J gave up 3 bases and V 0 bases, and 8 bases lay outside the gene matches. Germline V gene sequence: CDR1 DFQATT, CDR2 SNEGSKA (reference sequence). This CDR3 has 16 residues. The CDR3 DNA reads as TGCAGTGCTAGAGATTGGCAGCGGGAGTGGACAGATACGCAGTATTTT. Translated: CSARDWQREWTDTQYF.

The chain combines TRBV7-2 with TRBJ2-5; D perhaps matches TRBD1 (7 bases). CDR1 is SGHTA and CDR2 is FQGNSA in the germline V gene. Trimming took 5 bases from V and 3 from J, leaving 13 bases between them. The CDR3 extends over 14 amino acids. The CDR3, as DNA: TGTGCCAGCAGCCTCCAGGGGGGAAAAGAGACCCAGTACTTC. Its protein is CASSLQGGKETQYF.

J is TRBJ2-7 and V is TRBV7-2; maybe TRBD1 (6 bases). V was shortened by 5 bases and J by 13 bases, with 21 bases between the two germline ends. From germline, CDR1 is SGHTA and CDR2 FQGNSA. The CDR3 length is 13 residues. The CDR3 sequence is CASSPEVPGVNYF. CDR3 in DNA: TGTGCCAGCAGCCCAGAAGTCCCAGGGGTTAACTACTTC.

With regard to this clonotype: This may arise from a read error, as a much more abundant clone is one base away. This sequence joins TRBV24-1 and TRBJ2-7; D remains ambiguous. The CDR3 has 13 amino acids. Germline loops: CDR1 KGHDR, CDR2 SFDVKD. Trimming pared 0 bases from V and 7 bases from J, leaving 9 bases between. CDR3: CATSDLQGEEQYF. CDR3 DNA sequence: TGTGCCACCAGTGATTTGCAAGGTGAAGAGCAGTACTTC.

This clonotype was counted a few times. The chain uses TRBV3-1 and TRBJ2-5, with TRBD2 matching 7 bases. This CDR3 is built from 15 residues. Germline V gene lookup returns CDR1 LGHDT and CDR2 YNNKEL (reference sequence). The junction had 6 bases not matched to a gene; V was cut back by 1 base and J by 4 bases. This chain's CDR3 is CASSQAGGASETQYF. CDR3 coding DNA: TGTGCCAGCAGCCAAGCGGGGGGAGCTTCAGAGACCCAGTACTTC.